Listed below are T cell receptor beta chains from one sample, sequenced in a study of T cell repertoires in cytomegalovirus infection. Each CDR3 protein is one row after TCRdb ran MiXCR on the reads. The table records about 230,000 distinct CDR3 sequences, 22% of them present only once. The sample taken for sequencing was CD8+ T cells from PBMCs. The receptors come from a human donor in good health (CMV status not recorded). Some clones in this sample may be carry-over from other donors' samples. Each CDR3 is given with its conserved first and last residue. Fields, in order: V gene, D gene, J gene, clone size, CDR3 protein, CDR3 DNA. D genes are given only for firm matches. Size is stated for part of the rows, as once, few or many counts, or as a class when the clone is expanded.

V gene: TRBV7-9
D gene: NA
J gene: TRBJ1-1
clone size: few
CDR3 protein: CASSLSGIGEAFF
CDR3 DNA: TGTGCCAGCAGCTTAAGTGGGATCGGTGAAGCTTTCTTT

V gene: TRBV7-2
D gene: NA
J gene: TRBJ2-1
clone size: many
CDR3 protein: CASSPQSGTRYWNEQFF
CDR3 DNA: TGTGCCAGCAGCCCTCAATCCGGGACTCGTTACTGGAATGAGCAGTTCTTC

V gene: TRBV12-3/TRBV12-4
D gene: NA
J gene: TRBJ1-5
clone size: NA
CDR3 protein: CASSSTHSNQPQHF
CDR3 DNA: TGTGCCAGCAGTTCAACACATAGCAATCAGCCCCAGCATTTT

V gene: TRBV7-2
D gene: TRBD1
J gene: TRBJ1-1
clone size: NA
CDR3 protein: CASSLYRGPMNTEAFF
CDR3 DNA: TGTGCCAGCAGCTTATACAGGGGGCCCATGAACACTGAAGCTTTCTTT

V gene: TRBV20-1
D gene: NA
J gene: TRBJ2-7
clone size: NA
CDR3 protein: CSASDTNYEQYF
CDR3 DNA: TGCAGTGCTAGCGACACCAACTACGAGCAGTACTTC

V gene: TRBV20-1
D gene: NA
J gene: TRBJ2-5
clone size: NA
CDR3 protein: CSARDLTGQETQYF
CDR3 DNA: TGCAGTGCTAGAGATCTGACAGGCCAAGAGACCCAGTACTTC

V gene: TRBV25-1
D gene: TRBD1
J gene: TRBJ2-1
clone size: once
CDR3 protein: CASTTGTGGRFF
CDR3 DNA: TGTGCCAGCACTACCGGGACAGGAGGCCGGTTCTTC

V gene: TRBV7-6
D gene: TRBD1
J gene: TRBJ2-7
clone size: many
CDR3 protein: CASSLARSSSGQSYEQYF
CDR3 DNA: TGTGCCAGCAGCTTAGCGCGTTCCTCTTCGGGACAGTCCTACGAGCAGTACTTC

V gene: TRBV12-3/TRBV12-4
D gene: NA
J gene: TRBJ2-7
clone size: few
CDR3 protein: CASSLIGRYEQYF
CDR3 DNA: TGTGCCAGCAGCCTTATCGGGCGCTACGAGCAGTACTTC

V gene: TRBV28
D gene: TRBD2
J gene: TRBJ2-1
clone size: NA
CDR3 protein: CASCPGLAGTEQFF
CDR3 DNA: TGTGCCAGCTGTCCGGGACTAGCGGGGACTGAGCAGTTCTTC

V gene: TRBV7-2
D gene: TRBD2
J gene: TRBJ2-1
clone size: many
CDR3 protein: CASSYYHSGGNEQFF
CDR3 DNA: TGTGCCAGCAGCTACTATCATAGCGGGGGAAATGAGCAGTTCTTC

V gene: TRBV20-1
D gene: TRBD1
J gene: TRBJ1-4
clone size: NA
CDR3 protein: CSARARGRFEKLFF
CDR3 DNA: TGCAGTGCTAGAGCCAGGGGGCGCTTTGAAAAACTGTTTTTT

V gene: TRBV28
D gene: NA
J gene: TRBJ1-1
clone size: many
CDR3 protein: CASSFSGVQAFF
CDR3 DNA: TGTGCCAGCAGTTTTAGCGGGGTTCAAGCTTTCTTT

V gene: TRBV7-2
D gene: NA
J gene: TRBJ2-2
clone size: many
CDR3 protein: CASAQGPTGELFF
CDR3 DNA: TGTGCCAGCGCGCAGGGCCCGACCGGGGAGCTGTTTTTT

V gene: TRBV28
D gene: NA
J gene: TRBJ2-3
clone size: few
CDR3 protein: CASSFHIGRGLGTDTQYF
CDR3 DNA: TGTGCCAGCAGTTTCCATATCGGCAGGGGTTTGGGCACAGATACGCAGTATTTT

V gene: TRBV6-6
D gene: TRBD2
J gene: TRBJ2-2
clone size: NA
CDR3 protein: CASSYSAAGADTGELFF
CDR3 DNA: TGTGCCAGCAGTTACTCCGCAGCGGGGGCCGACACCGGGGAGCTGTTTTTT

V gene: TRBV7-8
D gene: TRBD1
J gene: TRBJ1-4
clone size: many
CDR3 protein: CASSSQGWGEKLFF
CDR3 DNA: TGTGCCAGCAGCTCACAGGGGTGGGGTGAAAAACTGTTTTTT

V gene: TRBV19
D gene: NA
J gene: TRBJ2-1
clone size: once
CDR3 protein: CASSITGLLNEQFF
CDR3 DNA: TGTGCCAGCAGTATCACAGGGCTGTTGAATGAGCAGTTCTTC

V gene: TRBV20-1
D gene: TRBD2
J gene: TRBJ2-7
clone size: NA
CDR3 protein: CSYISSGGPYEQYF
CDR3 DNA: TGCAGTTATATCTCTAGCGGGGGGCCATACGAGCAGTACTTC

V gene: TRBV19
D gene: TRBD2
J gene: TRBJ2-1
clone size: few
CDR3 protein: CASRRGGSSYNEQFF
CDR3 DNA: TGTGCCAGTAGGCGGGGGGGAAGCTCCTACAATGAGCAGTTCTTC

V gene: TRBV7-6
D gene: NA
J gene: TRBJ2-1
clone size: many
CDR3 protein: CASSLEVSSSYNEQFF
CDR3 DNA: TGTGCCAGCAGCTTAGAAGTGTCCAGCTCCTACAATGAGCAGTTCTTC

V gene: TRBV9
D gene: TRBD1
J gene: TRBJ2-3
clone size: NA
CDR3 protein: CASSGRGDTQYF
CDR3 DNA: TGTGCCAGCAGCGGCAGGGGGGATACGCAGTATTTT

V gene: TRBV10-3
D gene: NA
J gene: TRBJ1-2
clone size: few
CDR3 protein: CAISGDGYGYTF
CDR3 DNA: TGTGCCATCAGTGGGGACGGCTATGGCTACACCTTC

V gene: TRBV7-9
D gene: TRBD2
J gene: TRBJ2-1
clone size: NA
CDR3 protein: CASSASGSTSGATGTYNEQFF
CDR3 DNA: TGTGCCAGCAGCGCCTCGGGCTCGACTAGCGGGGCCACGGGTACCTACAATGAGCAGTTCTTC

V gene: TRBV28
D gene: TRBD1
J gene: TRBJ2-7
clone size: NA
CDR3 protein: CASSLPTRGSLDEQYF
CDR3 DNA: TGTGCCAGCAGTTTGCCGACCAGGGGGTCCCTCGACGAGCAGTACTTC

V gene: TRBV27
D gene: TRBD2
J gene: TRBJ2-1
clone size: few
CDR3 protein: CASSPPLAGGYNEQFF
CDR3 DNA: TGTGCCAGCAGCCCCCCCTTAGCGGGGGGGTACAATGAGCAGTTCTTC

V gene: TRBV25-1
D gene: NA
J gene: TRBJ2-7
clone size: NA
CDR3 protein: CASSEYNEQYF
CDR3 DNA: TGTGCCAGCAGTGAATATAACGAGCAGTACTTC

V gene: TRBV28
D gene: NA
J gene: TRBJ2-7
clone size: NA
CDR3 protein: CASKTTGTSYEQYF
CDR3 DNA: TGTGCCAGCAAAACGACAGGAACCTCCTACGAGCAGTACTTC

V gene: TRBV19
D gene: NA
J gene: TRBJ1-1
clone size: NA
CDR3 protein: CASSTFGEAFF
CDR3 DNA: TGTGCCAGCAGCACCTTCGGTGAAGCTTTCTTT

V gene: TRBV19
D gene: NA
J gene: TRBJ1-6
clone size: NA
CDR3 protein: CASILSAGSSYNSPLHF
CDR3 DNA: TGTGCCAGTATCTTATCGGCTGGGAGCTCCTATAATTCACCCCTCCACTTT

V gene: TRBV29-1
D gene: NA
J gene: TRBJ2-1
clone size: once
CDR3 protein: CSVEEGSSYNEQFF
CDR3 DNA: TGCAGCGTTGAAGAGGGATCATCCTACAATGAGCAGTTCTTC

V gene: TRBV7-9
D gene: NA
J gene: TRBJ1-3
clone size: NA
CDR3 protein: CASSLAESSGNTIYF
CDR3 DNA: TGTGCCAGCAGCTTAGCGGAAAGCTCTGGAAACACCATATATTTT

V gene: TRBV11-2
D gene: NA
J gene: TRBJ2-3
clone size: many
CDR3 protein: CASRRGGSLDTQYF
CDR3 DNA: TGTGCCAGCAGACGTGGGGGGAGCCTCGATACGCAGTATTTT

V gene: TRBV2
D gene: NA
J gene: TRBJ1-2
clone size: NA
CDR3 protein: CATRTRAYTF
CDR3 DNA: TGTGCCACAAGGACTCGTGCCTACACCTTC

V gene: TRBV12-3/TRBV12-4
D gene: NA
J gene: TRBJ2-1
clone size: many
CDR3 protein: CASSPGSYNEQFF
CDR3 DNA: TGTGCCAGCAGCCCGGGGTCCTACAATGAGCAGTTCTTC

V gene: TRBV20-1
D gene: TRBD2
J gene: TRBJ2-2
clone size: few
CDR3 protein: CSASGVGGVGELFF
CDR3 DNA: TGCAGTGCTAGCGGTGTGGGGGGGGTCGGGGAGCTGTTTTTT

V gene: TRBV28
D gene: NA
J gene: TRBJ2-3
clone size: NA
CDR3 protein: CASSFSNGADTQYF
CDR3 DNA: TGTGCCAGCAGTTTTAGCAACGGGGCAGATACGCAGTATTTT

V gene: TRBV11-2
D gene: TRBD2
J gene: TRBJ2-2
clone size: many
CDR3 protein: CASSTPTGTRSTGELFF
CDR3 DNA: TGTGCCAGCAGCACTCCCACCGGGACTAGGTCGACCGGGGAGCTGTTTTTT

V gene: TRBV7-2
D gene: NA
J gene: TRBJ2-6
clone size: many
CDR3 protein: CASSLNRVSGANVLTF
CDR3 DNA: TGTGCCAGCAGCCTTAATCGGGTCTCTGGGGCCAACGTCCTGACTTTC

V gene: TRBV11-1
D gene: TRBD1
J gene: TRBJ2-2
clone size: NA
CDR3 protein: CAGSHGTAGELFF
CDR3 DNA: TGTGCCGGCAGCCACGGGACAGCCGGGGAGCTGTTTTTC

V gene: TRBV19
D gene: NA
J gene: TRBJ2-1
clone size: NA
CDR3 protein: CASSIPGAEQFF
CDR3 DNA: TGTGCCAGTAGTATCCCCGGCGCTGAGCAGTTCTTC

V gene: TRBV7-8
D gene: TRBD1
J gene: TRBJ1-4
clone size: many
CDR3 protein: CASSLWTGLDEKLFF
CDR3 DNA: TGTGCCAGCAGCTTGTGGACAGGGTTAGATGAAAAACTGTTTTTT

V gene: TRBV6-2/TRBV6-3
D gene: NA
J gene: TRBJ1-1
clone size: few
CDR3 protein: CASNGNIGAFF
CDR3 DNA: TGTGCCAGCAATGGGAATATCGGAGCTTTCTTT

V gene: TRBV7-3
D gene: TRBD1
J gene: TRBJ2-1
clone size: few
CDR3 protein: CASSRATGEDNEQFF
CDR3 DNA: TGTGCCAGCAGCCGAGCGACAGGGGAGGACAATGAGCAGTTCTTC

V gene: TRBV3-1
D gene: NA
J gene: TRBJ2-2
clone size: few
CDR3 protein: CASSQVLRDIPTGELFF
CDR3 DNA: TGTGCCAGCAGCCAAGTTCTCCGGGACATACCCACCGGGGAGCTGTTTTTT

V gene: TRBV7-6
D gene: NA
J gene: TRBJ2-2
clone size: few
CDR3 protein: CASSLAGVHGELFF
CDR3 DNA: TGTGCCAGCAGCTTAGCGGGGGTCCACGGGGAGCTGTTTTTT